One and the same sample provided the 20 T cell receptor beta chains below, sequenced in a study of blood T cells in healthy people across ages. Together with a sample-barcoded 5' primer, a J-beta primer mix was included in a second PCR lasting about 6 to 11 cycles. TCRdb fed the 5' RACE reads into MiXCR, producing one record per CDR3 protein. This sample has 1.5 million to 2 million distinct CDR3 sequences; about 35% occur once, and the top ten carry 11%. What was sequenced was blood. All receptors derive from a woman aged 25 to 45 in good health.

This clonotype was found a few times. The chain has TRBV6-6 and TRBJ1-2, with a weak D call TRBD1 (5 bases). The V gene's germline CDR1 is MNHNY and CDR2 SVGAGI (reference sequence). The CDR3 totals 15 residues. V lost 0 bases, J lost 7 bases, and 15 bases lay in between. The CDR3 DNA sequence: TGTGCCAGCAGTTACTCGGGGGACGGGACGGGTGGCTACACCTTC. It yields the protein CASSYSGDGTGGYTF.

This clonotype was observed a handful of times. CDR3 nucleotides: TGTGCCAGCAGCCCGGGCGGGGTGGAACACGAGCAGTACTTC. Amino acid sequence: CASSPGGVEHEQYF. This chain connects TRBV2 to TRBJ2-7, with D maybe TRBD2 (6 bases). The CDR3 has 14 amino acids. Looked up from germline, CDR1 is SNHLY and CDR2 is FYNNEI. V was cut by 6 bases and J by 5 bases, with 17 bases left in between.

The chain is built from TRBV19 and TRBJ1-1; D is unclear. Per germline, CDR1 LNHDA and CDR2 SQIVND (reference sequence). CDR3 length: 12 residues. Trimming stripped 5 bases from V and 5 bases from J, with 9 bases between. The CDR3: CASSGFKTEAFF. The CDR3 DNA follows: TGTGCCAGTAGTGGGTTCAAGACTGAAGCTTTCTTT.

The J gene is TRBJ2-5, the V gene TRBV4-2, with a possible D match to TRBD2 (6 bases). Germline lookup yields CDR1 LGHNA and CDR2 YNFKEQ. Trimming shortened V by 0 bases and J by 7 bases, and 15 bases separated the two germline ends. The CDR3 is 15 residues long. CDR3 nucleotides: TGTGCCAGCAGCCAAGAATTAGCGGTCCAGGGGACCCAGTACTTC. Encoded protein: CASSQELAVQGTQYF.

This clonotype was recorded a few times. The V gene is TRBV7-2, the J gene TRBJ2-3; 12 positions agree with TRBD2. Germline CDR1 and CDR2: SGHTA and FQGNSA. The CDR3 has 16 amino acids. Trimming cost V 5 bases and J 5 bases; bases outside gene matches: 8. DNA of the CDR3: TGTGCCAGCAGCCGAGTACTAGCGGGAGGAGGAGATACGCAGTATTTT. It translates to CASSRVLAGGGDTQYF.

The chain employs TRBV20-1 and TRBJ1-4, with unresolved D. The germline gives CDR1 DFQATT, CDR2 SNEGSKA (reference sequence). The CDR3 runs to 14 residues. The CDR3 sequence: CSVLQQPTNEKLFF. CDR3 DNA: TGCAGCGTCCTACAGCAGCCAACTAATGAAAAACTGTTTTTT.

As concerns this clonotype: Being one base from a much bigger clone, this may be a read error. The chain is built from TRBV29-1 and TRBJ2-3; D unclear. This CDR3 is 14 amino acids long. In germline, CDR1 is SQVTM, CDR2 ANQGSEA. CDR3 loop: CNAESDTSTDTQYF. CDR3 nucleotide sequence: TGCAACGCCGAAAGTGACACTAGCACAGATACGCAGTATTTT.

The chain couples TRBV28 to TRBJ2-3; D is undetermined. Trimming took off 6 bases at V and 0 bases at J, with 16 bases between the two ends. CDR1 is MDHEN and CDR2 is SYDVKM in the germline V gene. CDR3 length: 16 residues. The CDR3 DNA sequence: TGTGCCAGCAGCGTTAGACGCCATTCTAGCACAGATACGCAGTATTTT. It specifies CASSVRRHSSTDTQYF.

The V call is TRBV28, the J call TRBJ1-2; D gene ambiguous. The germline V gene encodes CDR1 MDHEN and CDR2 SYDVKM. V lost 11 bases to trimming and J lost 4 bases, with 8 bases between them. The CDR3 sequence is 10 residues long. The CDR3 sequence is CAVSAYGYTF. The CDR3 DNA follows: TGTGCCGTCTCAGCCTATGGCTACACCTTC.

This clonotype was detected many times. This chain links TRBV4-1 with TRBJ2-1; no clear D gene. The CDR3 consists of 16 residues. V gave up 0 bases and J gave up 4 bases, with 13 bases separating them. Germline V gene lookup returns CDR1 MGHRA and CDR2 YSYEKL. The CDR3 protein is CASSQDYGRGYNEQFF. The CDR3 DNA reads TGCGCCAGCAGCCAAGATTACGGGCGAGGATACAATGAGCAGTTCTTC.

The V call is TRBV30, the J call TRBJ1-1; D is perhaps TRBD1 (5 bases). Germline-derived CDR1 and CDR2 are GTSNPN and SVGIG (reference sequence). V lost 4 bases to trimming and J lost 1 base, with 7 bases between them. CDR3 length: 12 amino acids. The CDR3 region is CAWNDRNTEAFF. DNA of the CDR3: TGTGCCTGGAACGACAGGAACACTGAAGCTTTCTTT.

V and J are TRBV6-1 and TRBJ1-5; no reliable D call. Per germline, CDR1 MNHNS and CDR2 SASEGT. V was cut by 6 bases and J by 3 bases, with 18 bases left in between. The CDR3 runs to 16 residues. CDR3 nucleotides: TGTGCCAGCAGCCCCTTAGTTGGGCGGTTCAATCAGCCCCAGCATTTT. Translating it yields CASSPLVGRFNQPQHF.

The gene calls are TRBV18 and TRBJ1-2; D is unresolved. There are 13 residues in the CDR3. Trimming removed 3 bases from V and 5 bases from J, with 10 bases in between. Looked up from germline, CDR1 is KGHSH and CDR2 is LQKENI. For the CDR3, the DNA is TGTGCCAGCTCACCGGCGGGCGAATATGGCTACACCTTC. Protein sequence: CASSPAGEYGYTF. The complete variable domain, with remaining parts taken from reference TRBV18 and TRBJ1-2, reads NAGVMQNPRHLVRRRGQEARLRCSPMKGHSHVYWYRQLPEEGLKFMVYLQKENIIDESGMPKERFSAEFPKEGPSILRIQQVVRGDSAAYFCASSPAGEYGYTFGSGTRLTVV.

About this clonotype itself: Possible read error: a much larger clone is one base away. The V and J genes are TRBV4-1 and TRBJ1-1, with TRBD1 matching 8 bases. The V gene's germline CDR1 is MGHRA and CDR2 YSYEKL. V dropped 3 bases and J dropped 4; count of bases not matched to a gene: 4. This CDR3 spans 14 amino acids. CDR3 in amino acids: CASSHGTGGTEAFF. The CDR3 coding sequence is TGCGCCAGCAGCCATGGTACAGGGGGCACTGAAGCTTTCTTT.

This clonotype occurred once. The V call is TRBV20-1, the J call TRBJ2-7; either TRBD1 or TRBD2 may supply D (5 bases each). Germline CDR1 is DFQATT and CDR2 is SNEGSKA (reference sequence). V lost 4 bases, J lost 3 bases, and 19 bases lay in between. The CDR3 runs to 15 residues. The CDR3 DNA reads TGCAGTGCTAACGGGTGGGAGACAGCTCACTACGAGCAGTACTTC. It translates to CSANGWETAHYEQYF.

This clonotype was counted between two and nine times. J is TRBJ2-7 and V is TRBV5-5; maybe TRBD2 (5 bases). This CDR3 spans 15 amino acids. Trimming stripped 3 bases from V and 2 bases from J, with 15 bases between. CDR1 is SGHKS, CDR2 YYEKEE, per germline (reference sequence). The CDR3 DNA follows: TGTGCCAGCAGCTCCCCTTCAGACGGGGCCTACGAGCAGTACTTC. Its translation: CASSSPSDGAYEQYF.

In this sample, this clonotype turned up a few times. This sequence joins TRBV20-1 and TRBJ2-7, with 11 bases matching TRBD2. Looked up from germline, CDR1 is DFQATT and CDR2 is SNEGSKA (reference sequence). CDR3 length equals 17 residues. After removal of 1 base from V and 2 bases from J, the junction contained 10 bases not matched to a gene. The CDR3 region is CSARAPPLAGGTYEQYF. CDR3 DNA sequence: TGCAGTGCTAGAGCCCCCCCCCTAGCGGGAGGTACCTACGAGCAGTACTTC.

The chain employs TRBV12-3 or TRBV12-4 and TRBJ1-2, with a weak D call TRBD1 (5 bases). The CDR3 loop spans 16 amino acids. V was clipped by 3 bases and J by 0 bases, with 14 bases between them. CDR3 sequence reads: CASSLAGMNTNYGYTF. The CDR3 DNA sequence: TGTGCCAGCAGTTTGGCAGGGATGAATACTAACTATGGCTACACCTTC.

This clonotype turned up a few times. The chain is built from TRBV10-3 and TRBJ2-5; D gene unclear. The V and J ends lost 2 bases and 0 bases respectively, with 7 bases between them. Germline-derived CDR1 and CDR2 are ENHRY and SYGVKD. The CDR3 sequence is 14 residues long. CDR3 in amino acids: CAISEIPYQETQYF. DNA of the CDR3: TGTGCCATCAGTGAGATTCCGTACCAAGAGACCCAGTACTTC.

This clonotype occurred a few times. This chain uses TRBV12-5 with TRBJ1-2, with D possibly being TRBD1 (5 bases). V lost 1 base and J 4 bases, leaving 16 bases between the germline ends. The CDR3 runs to 16 residues. Germline loops: CDR1 LGHNT, CDR2 FRNRAP. The CDR3 region has the DNA TGTGCTAGTGGTTTGGCCGGTCAACAGGTTTCCTATGGCTACACCTTC. Encoded protein: CASGLAGQQVSYGYTF.